The rows below give T cell receptor beta chains drawn from one sample of a study of early T cells in non-severe SARS-CoV-2 infection. TCRdb called the 5' RACE reads again in MiXCR, with one record for every CDR3 protein. Of some 53,000 distinct CDR3 sequences listed, approximately 8% are singletons. The source material was whole blood. The receptors were sampled from an adult who was a healthcare worker with PCR-confirmed SARS-CoV-2 infection or an uninfected control (not recorded which). The conserved cysteine and the conserved F or W are not part of the CDR3 here.

V gene: TRBV4-1; J gene: TRBJ1-1; CDR3 protein: ASRGTLKNTEAF
V gene: TRBV10-3; J gene: TRBJ1-3; CDR3 protein: AIMGGTLAENTIY
V gene: TRBV29-1; J gene: TRBJ2-7; CDR3 protein: SVGGLYYEQY
V gene: TRBV27; J gene: TRBJ1-1; CDR3 protein: ASSPPSEGSEAF
V gene: TRBV5-4; J gene: TRBJ2-5; CDR3 protein: ASSLVGGEEETQY
V gene: TRBV7-2; J gene: TRBJ2-1; CDR3 protein: ASSLGPGSYNEQF
V gene: TRBV7-6; J gene: TRBJ1-6; CDR3 protein: ASSLGAGPVSPLH
V gene: TRBV3-1; J gene: TRBJ2-7; CDR3 protein: ASSSTLGQGGGEQY
V gene: TRBV12-3/TRBV12-4; J gene: TRBJ1-1; CDR3 protein: ASSLGAFEAF
V gene: TRBV27; J gene: TRBJ1-1; CDR3 protein: ASSRKPGGASEAF
V gene: TRBV19; J gene: TRBJ1-2; CDR3 protein: ASSIRNGYT
V gene: TRBV6-6; J gene: TRBJ1-4; CDR3 protein: ASSLDLELEKLF
V gene: TRBV7-6; J gene: TRBJ1-1; CDR3 protein: ASGQGAGAF
V gene: TRBV6-5; J gene: TRBJ1-6; CDR3 protein: ASSYLGRGNSPLH
V gene: TRBV5-4; J gene: TRBJ1-2; CDR3 protein: ASSLDFSYGYT
V gene: TRBV12-5; J gene: TRBJ2-2; CDR3 protein: ASGRENTGELF
V gene: TRBV12-3/TRBV12-4; J gene: TRBJ2-2; CDR3 protein: AGGRGGAGELF
V gene: TRBV29-1; J gene: TRBJ1-2; CDR3 protein: SVVSVLGYGYT
V gene: TRBV20-1; J gene: TRBJ1-5; CDR3 protein: SVQPTGLGNQPQH
V gene: TRBV19; J gene: TRBJ2-7; CDR3 protein: ASSISLTYEQY
V gene: TRBV5-1; J gene: TRBJ1-1; CDR3 protein: ASSLVGAGTEAF
V gene: TRBV27; J gene: TRBJ1-5; CDR3 protein: ASTTGTQPQH
V gene: TRBV20-1; J gene: TRBJ1-4; CDR3 protein: SAKGGGMGEKLF
V gene: TRBV7-2; J gene: TRBJ2-6; CDR3 protein: ASSHRGSGANVLT
V gene: TRBV6-1; J gene: TRBJ1-2; CDR3 protein: ASSETQGDYGYT
V gene: TRBV19; J gene: TRBJ2-5; CDR3 protein: ASRPGTASGGGETQY
V gene: TRBV7-2; J gene: TRBJ2-5; CDR3 protein: ASSLMQGSETQY
V gene: TRBV10-1; J gene: TRBJ2-5; CDR3 protein: ASSEQGRGETQY
V gene: TRBV3-1; J gene: TRBJ2-5; CDR3 protein: ASRPNLGGPETQY
V gene: TRBV2; J gene: TRBJ2-1; CDR3 protein: ASSPLAGGNTEQF
V gene: TRBV5-1; J gene: TRBJ2-5; CDR3 protein: ASSSGTPKAVAQY
V gene: TRBV4-2; J gene: TRBJ2-3; CDR3 protein: ASSQDMPGSTDTQY
V gene: TRBV19; J gene: TRBJ2-1; CDR3 protein: ASRTSGRSSYNEQF
V gene: TRBV29-1; J gene: TRBJ1-1; CDR3 protein: SAPGVSPNTEAF
V gene: TRBV7-2; J gene: TRBJ2-1; CDR3 protein: ASSTQAGGLSYNEQF
V gene: TRBV4-1; J gene: TRBJ1-1; CDR3 protein: ASSQPDRAYTEAF
V gene: TRBV18; J gene: TRBJ1-2; CDR3 protein: ASSSSKGGIYGYT
V gene: TRBV5-1; J gene: TRBJ2-7; CDR3 protein: ASYRDIQYEQY
V gene: TRBV12-2; J gene: TRBJ2-1; CDR3 protein: ASRLPGTGGDEQF
V gene: TRBV12-3/TRBV12-4; J gene: TRBJ2-2; CDR3 protein: ASSGLAGPGELF
V gene: TRBV7-2; J gene: TRBJ2-2; CDR3 protein: ASSPVTRTGELF